This TCR beta chain was observed in a study of CD8 T cells in Susac syndrome. TCR beta from blood CD8+ and CD4+ T cells was sequenced. Random hexamers primed reverse transcription of about 0.45 to 1 ug RNA. An immunoSEQ multiplex PCR generated amplified TCR beta CDR3 products spanning 54 Vbeta and 13 Jbeta. TCRdb redid the calling of the immunoSEQ multiplex PCR reads with MiXCR, one entry per CDR3 protein. The sample has 50,000 to 60,000 distinct CDR3 sequences; over 85% are singletons. Study results and caveats: It was acknowledged in the study that the number of individuals who were included in its TCR sequencing and HLA analysis was relatively small.

Note on this clonotype: What it binds is unknown.

Material: CD8+ T cells from PBMCs. The clonotype was recovered from a human donor in good health.

The CDR3 region is CASSPQVWNYGYTF. The CDR3 DNA is TGTGCCAGCAGTCCACAGGTTTGGAACTATGGCTACACCTTC. The V call is TRBV6-5, the J call TRBJ1-2, with TRBD1 as a possible D gene (5 bases). V dropped 5 bases and J dropped 2 bases, with 12 bases sitting between them. The CDR3 sequence is 14 residues long. Germline V gene data show CDR1 as MNHEY and CDR2 as SVGAGI.